This TCR beta chain was recovered during a study of cytomegalovirus exposure and HLA in healthy donors. Study information: Findings of an earlier analysis included roughly 110 million unique TCR beta sequences from some 180 million T cells. Study outcomes and limitations: Being productive about 87% or about 30% of the time was typical of most TCR beta V segments in an earlier analysis.

Primers for the PCR totalled 60 Vbeta and 13 Jbeta. Clones were sequenced by immunoSEQ multiplex PCR, and TCRdb holds only the in-frame ones, with some missing. The sample has around 76,000 clones, and its top ten clones hold approximately 1.4%. As to this clone: Its antigen is not known.

J was trimmed by 6 bases and V by 7 bases; bases with no gene match: 9. CDR3 length: 14 residues. The germline gives CDR1 MGHDK, CDR2 SYGVNS. This sequence joins TRBV25-1 and TRBJ1-1; 9 bases are shared with TRBD1. Specimen: PBMCs. This sequence originates from a woman aged 55-69 years in good health and CMV-seronegative. The CDR3 sequence: CASTPRDRVAEAFF. In DNA, the CDR3 is TGTGCCAGCACCCCCCGGGACAGGGTGGCTGAAGCTTTCTTT.